Listed below are T cell receptor beta chains from one sample, sequenced in a study of shared clonotypes between healthy human individuals. Assay used: immunoSEQ multiplex PCR; TCRdb lists only in-frame clones, some missing. The sample carries about 1 million clones, roughly 70% recorded once. Sequencing used memory CD4+ T cells sorted from blood. The receptors derive from a man aged 18 to 29 in good health. Both conserved end residues are part of each CDR3. A D gene is named only where the DNA matches it firmly.

>TRBJ2-2|TRBD1|TRBV5-1
TGCGCCAGCAGCCCGGGACAGTACACCGGGGAGCTGTTTTTT
CASSPGQYTGELFF
>TRBJ2-1|TRBD2|TRBV6-6
TGTGCCAGCACAGAAGGTGGCGGGAGGGCCAATGAGCAGTTCTTC
CASTEGGGRANEQFF
>TRBJ2-1|NA|TRBV29-1
TGCAGCGCTTCCTCGCACGTGAGGAATGAGCAGTTCTTC
CSASSHVRNEQFF
>TRBJ1-2|TRBD1|TRBV5-1
TGCGCCAGCAGCCCTCCCCGAACAGGGGGGAGTAATGGCTACACCTTC
CASSPPRTGGSNGYTF
>TRBJ1-6|NA|TRBV5-1
TGCGCCAGCAGCTTGGACGGTACTTATAATTCACCCCTCCACTTT
CASSLDGTYNSPLHF
>TRBJ2-1|TRBD2|TRBV5-4
TGTGCCAGCAGCTCGGGCGGGAGTATTTCCTACAATGAGCAGTTCTTC
CASSSGGSISYNEQFF
>TRBJ2-5|TRBD2|TRBV5-4
TGTGCCAGCAGCTTGGTAGCGGGAGGGCCGGAGACCCAGTACTTC
CASSLVAGGPETQYF
>TRBJ1-6|TRBD1|TRBV5-1
TGCGCCAGCAGTACAGACAGGGTTAATAATTCACCCCTCCACTTT
CASSTDRVNNSPLHF
>TRBJ2-1|TRBD2|TRBV9
TGTGCCAGCAGCAGATCACGCGGGAGGGACAACAATGAGCAGTTCTTC
CASSRSRGRDNNEQFF
>TRBJ2-1|NA|TRBV2
TGTGCCAGCCGGAGGGCGGACAATGAGCAGTTCTTC
CASRRADNEQFF